This entry concerns a single TCR beta chain. The target of this receptor is not known. One base away there is no much larger clone; base qualities are not given. The sample belongs to a study of Tregs in tolerant kidney transplant recipients (dated by TCRdb to the late 2010s). As for the study more broadly: Related donors were used in the transplants with nonmyeloablative bone marrow transplantation, and mixed chimerism was transient in the human trials. Before combined kidney and bone marrow transplantation, this study identified donor-specific regulatory T cells using TCRbeta sequencing and then followed those same cells after transplant.

The time point label for this specimen denotes: blood sample drawn before combined kidney and bone marrow transplant. Thawed PBMCs were FACS-sorted into unstimulated Tregs (CD4+CD25+CD127-), CD4+ non-Tregs (CD4+CD25-), CD4 cells and CD8 cells. The patients were a few recipients of combined kidney and bone marrow transplants from the ITN036ST trial, and samples were available only from these trial subjects. Healthy control blood was processed by Ficoll density gradient to PBMCs and cryopreserved; patient PBMCs were collected before and after transplant. Genomic DNA was extracted from sorted cells with the QIAGEN DNeasy Blood and Tissue Kit for TCRbeta CDR3 sequencing. Through immunoSEQ, high-throughput TCRbeta CDR3 sequencing was done commercially, including PCR amplification with internal controls and bias correction. Regarding the original processing steps: Unique productive TCRbeta sequences were defined by CDR3 nucleotide sequence where primers matched, and otherwise by CDR3 amino acid sequence together with Vbeta and Jbeta genes. To correct sorting error, sequences shared between sorted populations at a frequency ratio of 2:1 or less were removed; the rest were assigned to the higher population. Sequences were defined as donor-reactive when expanded at least 5-fold in CFSE-low cells versus unstimulated cells and present at a frequency of at least 0.01% in CFSE-low cells. Jensen-Shannon divergence calculated on the top 100 TCRbeta sequences ranked by frequency was used to measure repertoire divergence. For samples with multiple sequencing runs, sorting error was corrected in each run separately before the runs were combined. In its TCRdb copy, this immuneACCESS table keeps in-frame sequences only and misses some clones. Where compared with another copy, unresolved V genes explain less than half of these, and the others have no known cause. V, J and clone size derive from that table, while D and trimming were established from the DNA sequence. A total of roughly 66,000 clones appear in this sample, roughly 89% of them only once. Roughly 9.8% of the sample comes from the top ten.

The paper's findings and limits, for the study overall: The study was constrained by small patient numbers, and validation of the findings is required in larger populations and under other immunosuppression protocols. Biological reproducibility was not directly addressed, though technical replication error appeared minimal. In tolerant patients, donor-specific Tregs expanded more than Tregs overall, which suggests antigen-driven rather than nonspecific expansion. The most biologically relevant and donor-specific TCRbeta repertoire appeared to be identified by expanding Tregs with activated donor B cells. Because the PCR primers were changed over time for some patients, nucleotide-level comparison could not be performed across the samples from those patients.

CDR1 and CDR2 are drawn from the germline V gene: SGHAT, FQNNGV. Trimming at the junction amounts to 0 bases on V and 7 bases on J, and the germline ends lie 13 bases apart. From its cysteine to its phenylalanine, the CDR3 spans 16 amino acids. The entry retains the CDR3 DNA only, 48 bases that are in frame from base 1. Material: CD8+ T cells from blood, obtained before the transplant. This chain joins TRBV11-2 to TRBJ1-6; TRBD1 might be the D gene, on 5 matching bases. The receptor was isolated from a human donor who received a combined kidney and bone marrow transplant. CDR3 protein: CASSLEFQGQNSPLHF. The DNA is TGTGCCAGCAGCTTAGAGTTCCAGGGCCAGAATTCACCCCTCCACTTT.